This TCR beta chain stems from a study of CD8+CD57+ T cells in acquired aplastic anemia. Across the study: The mean DNA yield obtained from sorted CD4+ and CD8+ cells came to about 3.2 ug. General study results and limits: The number of CD8+ CDR3 sequences shared by patients and controls was around 30.

This CDR3 spans 11 amino acids. The germline CDR1 and CDR2 sequences are WNHNN and SYGVQD (reference sequence). CDR3 and TCR beta VDJ profiling relied on genomic DNA as the template. Each CDR3 protein gets one entry after TCRdb re-called the reads with MiXCR. The table records roughly 170,000 distinct CDR3 sequences, around 50% of them present only once. Sequenced patients had shown CD8+CD57+ cell expansion by flow cytometry. A note on this clonotype: Its antigen is still unknown. One junction end disagrees with the germline gene, perhaps due to a read error.

The sample taken for sequencing was sorted CD4+, CD8+, or CD8+CD57+ T cells (not recorded which) from PBMCs. This receptor was identified in a human donor with aplastic anemia. The gene calls are TRBV10-1 and TRBJ2-7, with D uncertain. The CDR3 DNA reads as TGCGCCAGCAGTGATCGCCGGGCGGAGAACTTC. Translation: CASSDRRAENF.